These 11 T cell receptor beta chains came from one sample sequenced in a study of shared clonotypes between healthy human individuals. TCRdb keeps only in-frame clones here, not all; method: immunoSEQ multiplex PCR. Of about 770,000 clones detected, approximately 77% appear once; the ten largest clones hold over 1.5%. Sequenced input: memory CD4+ T cells sorted from blood. The subset denotes: CD45RA-negative fraction. The source of these receptors is a young woman in good health.

The chain couples TRBV4-2 to TRBJ2-5, with D tentatively TRBD1 or TRBD2 (5 bases each). The CDR3 contains 16 residues. The germline gives CDR1 LGHNA, CDR2 YNFKEQ. Trimming pared 2 bases from V and 4 bases from J, leaving 17 bases between. CDR3 loop: CASSQNSGARGETQYF. DNA for the CDR3: TGTGCCAGCAGCCAAAACTCCGGGGCCCGAGGAGAGACCCAGTACTTC.

V gene TRBV19 combines with J gene TRBJ1-1, with D uncertain. Trimming left V 7 bases short and J 7 bases short, with 16 bases between. This CDR3 region has 13 residues. CDR1 is LNHDA and CDR2 is SQIVND in the germline V gene (reference sequence). The CDR3 DNA reads TGTGCCAGTATCGGCCTCGAAAAAGGTGAAGCTTTCTTT. Its protein product is CASIGLEKGEAFF.

This chain joins TRBV30 and TRBJ2-7, with D perhaps matching TRBD1 or TRBD2 (5 bases each). V was trimmed by 3 bases and J by 3 bases, leaving 24 bases between them. Germline V lookup: CDR1 GTSNPN, CDR2 SVGIG (reference sequence). The CDR3 sequence is 17 residues long. The CDR3 nucleotides read TGTGCCTGGAGCCATCCCGGGACCGAGACGGGTAGCTACGAGCAGTACTTC. Its protein is CAWSHPGTETGSYEQYF.

A few counts support this clone. The rearrangement joins TRBV4-1 to TRBJ1-2; D is possibly TRBD1 (6 bases). The CDR3 contains 17 residues. Between the trimmed V and J ends, which lost 4 bases and 2 bases, there was a span of 20 bases. Germline CDR1 is MGHRA and CDR2 is YSYEKL. For the CDR3, the DNA is TGCGCCAGCAGCCTCCGGAATGGTTTCGGACAGAACTATGGCTACACCTTC. This codes for CASSLRNGFGQNYGYTF.

V gene TRBV11-2 combines with J gene TRBJ1-2, with D uncertain. With 5 bases removed from V and 2 bases from J, the gap between germline ends came to 15 bases. The CDR3 is made up of 15 amino acids. Germline loops: CDR1 SGHAT, CDR2 FQNNGV. In DNA, the CDR3 is TGTGCCAGCAGCCCAACCTCGGGCGGGAACTATGGCTACACCTTC. This codes for CASSPTSGGNYGYTF.

V is TRBV29-1 and J is TRBJ2-4; D tentatively fits TRBD1 or TRBD2 (5 bases each). V was trimmed by 8 bases and J by 0 bases, leaving 26 bases between them. The length of the CDR3 is 18 residues. Germline V gene sequence: CDR1 SQVTM, CDR2 ANQGSEA. The CDR3, as DNA: TGCAGCCCTAGCCTTCTCACGGGGACCATCCTAGCCAAAAACATTCAGTACTTC. Translated: CSPSLLTGTILAKNIQYF.

A few counts support this clone. V and J are TRBV29-1 and TRBJ1-4; possible D gene TRBD1, 5 bases. CDR3 size: 15 residues. With 6 bases removed from V and 5 bases from J, the gap between germline ends came to 19 bases. Germline CDR1 SQVTM, CDR2 ANQGSEA. In DNA, the CDR3 is TGCAGCGTCTGGATGTGGGACGGAAAAAATGAAAAACTGTTTTTT. This gives the protein CSVWMWDGKNEKLFF.

The genes are TRBV15 and TRBJ2-1; no definite D call. The CDR3 consists of 15 residues. The ends were cut back, 5 bases at V and 8 bases at J, with 19 bases in the middle. Germline-derived CDR1 and CDR2 are LNHNV and YYDKDF (reference sequence). The CDR3, as DNA: TGTGCCACCAGCCAGGAAGGGTTTATAAGAGATGAGCAGTTCTTC. It translates to CATSQEGFIRDEQFF.

This chain connects TRBV10-3 to TRBJ2-1; 7 nucleotides match TRBD1. There are 15 residues in the CDR3. Per germline, CDR1 ENHRY and CDR2 SYGVKD. V shed 0 bases, J shed 14 bases, and the junction held 13 bases outside the gene matches. The CDR3 is CAISESEGWTGTKFF. The CDR3 nucleotides read TGTGCCATCAGTGAGTCGGAAGGTTGGACAGGTACGAAGTTCTTC.

The V call is TRBV6-1, the J call TRBJ2-7; D may be TRBD2 (5 bases). The CDR3 loop spans 13 amino acids. V lost 1 base, J lost 10 bases, and 14 bases lay in between. Germline loops: CDR1 MNHNS, CDR2 SASEGT. For the CDR3, the DNA is TGTGCCAGCAGTGAAGTCCGTAGTGGGAGACAGTACTTC. As protein: CASSEVRSGRQYF.

The V gene is TRBV4-2, the J gene TRBJ2-2; D perhaps matches TRBD1 (7 bases). V was clipped by 4 bases and J by 2 bases, with 14 bases between them. Germline CDR1 and CDR2: LGHNA and YNFKEQ. The CDR3 length is 16 residues. For the CDR3, the DNA is TGTGCCAGCAGCCCGGCGGGACAGACAAACACCGGGGAGCTGTTTTTT. Translated, it gives CASSPAGQTNTGELFF.